Sequencing of this TCR beta chain was carried out in a study of T cells in Graves' hyperthyroidism and ophthalmopathy. Graves' hyperthyroidism without ophthalmopathy progression within 18 months was termed stable. This CDR3 contains 15 residues. Trimming shortened V by 8 bases and J by 1 base, and 17 bases separated the two germline ends. Germline-derived CDR1 and CDR2 are MGHRA and YSYEKL. RNA transcripts were the template for amplifying TCR beta CDR3 regions. First-round RT-PCR of the TCR CDR3 relied on the HTBI primer set. TCRdb used MiXCR to reprocess the multiplex PCR reads, holding one entry per CDR3 protein. In the table there are 400,000 to 500,000 distinct CDR3 sequences, about 15% of which are singletons. Study-level points and caveats: Most expanded thyroid clonotypes above 0.001 also appeared in blood.

This clonotype was seen at least ten times. Its antigen is currently unknown. The V call is TRBV4-1, the J call TRBJ1-1; possibly TRBD1 for D (5 bases). What was sequenced was blood. The receptor comes from a woman aged 18-29 years with Graves' hyperthyroidism. The DNA of the CDR3 is TGCGCCAGCGTCGAGGGGACCACACGGAACACTGAAGCTTTCTTT. It yields the protein CASVEGTTRNTEAFF.